The subject of this entry is one T cell receptor (delta chain). Its antigen is still unknown. After alphabeta T cell depletion, CD3+ Vdelta1+ Vdelta2- thymocytes were sorted. Purity of the sorted Vdelta1+ thymocytes ranged from 98% to 99.6%. RNA was extracted from the cells and then reverse transcribed. CDR3 amplicons came from multiplex PCR with pooled V-gene forward and constant-region reverse primers. TCRdb reapplied CATT to the multiplex PCR reads. The sample consists of about 58,000 delta-chain clones, less than 15% of them appearing once. The record originates from a study of Vδ1+ human thymocytes. Points from the study as a whole: In the thymus, TRG and TRD repertoires looked highly polyclonal with Gaussian CDR3 lengths. Many TRG clonotypes were shared between donors; TRD repertoires were essentially private. Thymic delta-chain repertoires held 15% to 20% Vdelta2 sequences and few Vdelta3, despite high sort purity.

V dropped 2 bases and J dropped 5; count of bases not matched to a gene: 11. The germline V gene encodes CDR1 TSWWSYY and CDR2 QGS. The CDR3 consists of 16 residues. Sequenced sample: Vdelta1+ gamma-delta thymocytes from the thymus. Described subset: FACS-sorted CD3+ TCRalphabeta- TCRVdelta1+ TCRVdelta2- thymocytes. The clonotype originates from a girl in the first two years of life who had congenital heart surgery. V is TRDV1 and J is TRDJ1; TRDD3 matches at 7 bases. The CDR3 region is CALGEVRSLGADKLIF. For the CDR3, the DNA is TGTGCTCTTGGGGAAGTGAGGAGCCTGGGGGCGGATAAACTCATCTTT.